A single sample is the source of the 23 T cell receptor beta chains below, sequenced in a study of CD8+ T cells in alopecia areata. cDNA reverse transcribed from extracted RNA served as the sequencing template. Clones were sequenced by immunoSEQ multiplex PCR, and TCRdb holds only the in-frame ones, with some missing. Of 200,000 or so clones detected, 57% appear once; the ten largest clones hold 0.45%. Sample: CD4+ T cells sorted from blood, taken at week 0. Receptor source: a human donor with alopecia areata.

The rearrangement uses TRBV30 and TRBJ1-3; tentatively, D is TRBD1 (5 bases). The CDR3 totals 16 residues. Germline lookup yields CDR1 GTSNPN and CDR2 SVGIG (reference sequence). V was pared by 2 bases and J by 0 bases, with 14 bases between. CDR3 residues: CAWSPPQGRSGNTIYF. CDR3 bases: TGTGCCTGGAGTCCGCCCCAGGGACGCTCTGGAAACACCATATATTTT.

The rearrangement joins TRBV30 to TRBJ1-2; maybe TRBD1 (5 bases). Germline CDR1 is GTSNPN and CDR2 is SVGIG (reference sequence). The CDR3 sequence is 13 residues long. With 1 base removed from V and 4 bases from J, the gap between germline ends came to 10 bases. For the CDR3, the DNA is TGTGCCTGGAGTGCCGGGGGTGCCTATGGCTACACCTTC. This translates into CAWSAGGAYGYTF.

The V call is TRBV30, the J call TRBJ1-5, with D perhaps matching TRBD1 (5 bases). The V end lost 3 bases, the J end lost 7 bases, and 13 bases lay between the germline ends. Germline values: CDR1 GTSNPN, CDR2 SVGIG (reference sequence). The CDR3 has 13 amino acids. In nucleotides, the CDR3 is TGTGCCTGGAGCCGGGGGGTGGGACAGCCCCAGCATTTT. Its translation is CAWSRGVGQPQHF.

This chain uses TRBV5-1 with TRBJ1-1; D is undetermined. The V gene's germline CDR1 is SGHRS and CDR2 YFSETQ. Trimming pared 0 bases from V and 11 bases from J, leaving 14 bases between. This CDR3 region has 13 residues. CDR3 sequence: CASSLGHSNVAFF. The CDR3 region has the DNA TGCGCCAGCAGCTTGGGACATTCGAACGTGGCTTTCTTT.

The chain recombines TRBV5-1 with TRBJ1-4, with 10 bases matching TRBD1. From germline, CDR1 is SGHRS and CDR2 YFSETQ. The CDR3 runs 16 residues. After removal of 4 bases from V and 5 bases from J, the junction contained 8 bases not matched to a gene. CDR3 sequence reads: CASSPDRGRPNEKLFF. CDR3 in DNA: TGCGCCAGCAGCCCAGACAGGGGGCGACCGAATGAAAAACTGTTTTTT. Supplemented by reference TRBV5-1 and TRBJ1-4, the full variable domain reads KAGVTQTPRYLIKTRGQQVTLSCSPISGHRSVSWYQQTPGQGLQFLFEYFSETQRNKGNFPGRFSGRQFSNSRSEMNVSTLELGDSALYLCASSPDRGRPNEKLFFGSGTQLSVL.

This clone appeared a few times. The chain has TRBV5-1 and TRBJ2-3; no clear D gene. Germline V gene data show CDR1 as SGHRS and CDR2 as YFSETQ. Trimming pared 0 bases from V and 2 bases from J, leaving 13 bases between. This CDR3 has 16 residues. The CDR3 nucleotides read TGCGCCAGCAGCTTGGCTTCCCTCGCAACCACAGATACGCAGTATTTT. It encodes CASSLASLATTDTQYF.

About this clone itself: Other DNA sequences in the same sample also yield this CDR3. The rearrangement joins TRBV7-9 to TRBJ1-2; D possibly corresponds to TRBD1 (6 bases). From germline, CDR1 is SEHNR and CDR2 FQNEAQ (reference sequence). V was cut by 5 bases and J by 5 bases, with 12 bases left in between. The CDR3 runs to 13 residues. CDR3 protein: CASSQGQVYGYTF. The CDR3 bases are TGTGCCAGCAGCCAGGGGCAAGTGTATGGCTACACCTTC. The variable domain in full, with the rest retrieved from reference TRBV7-9 and TRBJ1-2, is DTGVSQNPRHKITKRGQNVTFRCDPISEHNRLYWYRQTLGQGPEFLTYFQNEAQLEKSRLLSDRFSAERPKGSFSTLEIQRTEQGDSAMYLCASSQGQVYGYTFGSGTRLTVV.

This clone was picked up a small number of times. The chain is built from TRBV15 and TRBJ2-1; 7 nucleotides align to TRBD2. Germline CDR1 and CDR2: LNHNV and YYDKDF (reference sequence). V lost 3 bases, J lost 0 bases, and 5 bases stayed unmatched. The CDR3 loop spans 16 amino acids. CDR3 in DNA: TGTGCCACCAGCAGTGCTCTAGCGGCCTCCTACAATGAGCAGTTCTTC. Protein sequence: CATSSALAASYNEQFF.

This clone was counted only a few times. The rearrangement joins TRBV10-1 to TRBJ1-1, with D unclear. CDR3 length: 14 residues. Deletions cut 6 bases from V and 0 bases from J, with 11 bases between. The V gene's germline CDR1 is WNHNN and CDR2 SYGVQD (reference sequence). This CDR3 reads CASSDNLVNTEAFF. Here the CDR3 DNA reads TGCGCCAGCAGCGATAATCTGGTGAACACTGAAGCTTTCTTT.

V is TRBV29-1 and J is TRBJ2-3; the match to TRBD1 covers 7 bases. CDR1 and CDR2 from the germline V gene are SQVTM and ANQGSEA. V trimming: 3 bases; J trimming: 1 base; junction bases outside the gene matches: 1. The CDR3 covers 13 residues. CDR3 coding DNA: TGCAGCGTTGACGGGACAGGCACAGATACGCAGTATTTT. Its translation: CSVDGTGTDTQYF.

This clone occurred once. CDR3 region: CSVALMVQTQYF. The DNA for the CDR3 is TGCAGCGTGGCGCTTATGGTCCAGACCCAGTACTTC. The V call is TRBV29-1, the J call TRBJ2-5; D gene unclear. Germline CDR1 is SQVTM and CDR2 is ANQGSEA. The CDR3 spans 12 residues. Trimming shortened V by 6 bases and J by 6 bases, and 14 bases separated the two germline ends.

The rearrangement links TRBV7-6 to TRBJ2-1; D is unresolved. Per the germline V gene, CDR1 is SGHVS and CDR2 is FNYEAQ. CDR3 length equals 17 residues. V shed 1 base and J shed 0 bases, with 13 bases lying between them. The DNA for the CDR3 is TGTGCCAGCAGCTTAGTAGCAGGTTTGGGCTCCTACAATGAGCAGTTCTTC. Protein sequence: CASSLVAGLGSYNEQFF.

This clone was seen only a few times. This chain joins TRBV5-1 and TRBJ1-2; perhaps TRBD1 as D (6 bases). The CDR3 has 16 residues. Trimming took 4 bases from V and 1 from J, leaving 17 bases between them. CDR1 and CDR2 (germline): SGHRS, YFSETQ. CDR3 sequence (DNA): TGCGCCAGCAGCCAGGGTCTACAGGGACTTAACTATGGCTACACCTTC. This gives the protein CASSQGLQGLNYGYTF.

The chain links TRBV6-1 to TRBJ1-5; no clear D. V shed 4 bases and J shed 10 bases, with 20 bases lying between them. CDR3 length: 15 residues. Germline V gene data show CDR1 as MNHNS and CDR2 as SASEGT. This CDR3 reads CASSGKMDGNNPQHF. The DNA of the CDR3 is TGTGCCAGCAGTGGAAAAATGGACGGTAATAACCCCCAGCATTTT.

The V call is TRBV7-3, the J call TRBJ2-1; the match to TRBD2 covers 8 bases. Losses at the gene ends were 3 bases for V and 4 bases for J; bases not matched to a gene: 2. This CDR3 spans 14 amino acids. In germline, CDR1 is SGHTA, CDR2 FQGTGA. CDR3 sequence reads: CASSLASGYNEQFF. The CDR3 DNA reads TGTGCCAGCAGCTTGGCTAGCGGGTACAATGAGCAGTTCTTC.

This clone was recorded a few times. This sequence joins TRBV27 and TRBJ2-1, with a possible D match to TRBD1 (5 bases). The germline gives CDR1 MNHEY, CDR2 SMNVEV (reference sequence). V lost 5 bases and J lost 4, with 9 bases in between. The length of the CDR3 is 13 residues. The chain's CDR3 is CASSVTAYNEQFF. Written as DNA, the CDR3 is TGTGCCAGCAGTGTGACAGCTTACAATGAGCAGTTCTTC.

The chain carries TRBV4-1 and TRBJ2-5; TRBD2 matches at 9 bases. The length of the CDR3 is 15 residues. CDR1 is MGHRA, CDR2 YSYEKL, per germline. With 1 base clipped from V and 3 bases from J, the junction kept 3 bases outside the gene matches. The CDR3 here is CASSQVPSGEETQYF. The CDR3 DNA sequence: TGCGCCAGCAGCCAAGTCCCTAGCGGGGAAGAGACCCAGTACTTC.

The chain couples TRBV29-1 to TRBJ2-5; TRBD2 matches at 12 bases. The CDR3 covers 15 residues. Germline assignment: CDR1 SQVTM and CDR2 ANQGSEA. Germline trimming cut 4 bases from V and 1 base from J; bases unmatched to any gene: 4. The CDR3 reads CSVGGLAGIQETQYF. The DNA of the CDR3 is TGCAGCGTTGGGGGACTAGCGGGTATCCAAGAGACCCAGTACTTC. Supplemented by reference TRBV29-1 and TRBJ2-5, the full variable domain reads SAVISQKPSRDICQRGTSLTIQCQVDSQVTMMFWYRQQPGQSLTLIATANQGSEATYESGFVIDKFPISRPNLTFSTLTVSNMSPEDSSIYLCSVGGLAGIQETQYFGPGTRLLVL.

There are a few counts of this clone. The J gene is TRBJ1-6, the V gene TRBV2, with 7 bases matching TRBD1. Germline trimming cut 6 bases from V and 6 bases from J; bases unmatched to any gene: 5. From germline, CDR1 is SNHLY and CDR2 FYNNEI. CDR3 size: 14 residues. DNA of the CDR3: TGTGCCAGCAGGTGGCAGGGGGTTAATTCACCCCTCCACTTT. Translating it yields CASRWQGVNSPLHF.

This sequence joins TRBV30 and TRBJ2-5; D is perhaps TRBD2 (6 bases). This CDR3 has 12 residues. V was clipped by 3 bases and J by 5 bases, with 10 bases between them. CDR1 GTSNPN and CDR2 SVGIG come from the germline V gene (reference sequence). The CDR3 region has the DNA TGTGCCTGGAGAGGGGACTCCGAGACCCAGTACTTC. It encodes CAWRGDSETQYF.

A few counts support this clone. V usage is TRBV4-1 and J usage is TRBJ2-3; no definite D call. Deletions cut 2 bases from V and 4 bases from J, with 7 bases between. The length of the CDR3 is 13 residues. The germline gives CDR1 MGHRA, CDR2 YSYEKL. CDR3 in amino acids: CASSQTASDTQYF. Here the CDR3 DNA reads TGCGCCAGCAGCCAAACAGCGTCAGATACGCAGTATTTT.

Of note for this clone: A read error may account for a junction end that differs from germline. The chain links TRBV6-1 to TRBJ1-1; no clear D gene. CDR3 size: 9 residues. The germline V gene has CDR1 MNHNS and CDR2 SASEGT. The CDR3 coding sequence is TGTGCCAGCAGTGAAGATTCAAGGTTT. It is translated as CASSEDSRF.

This chain joins TRBV6-1 and TRBJ1-1, with D possibly being TRBD1 (5 bases). The CDR3 runs 16 residues. Trimming removed 3 bases at V and 0 bases at J, with 14 bases between. Looked up from germline, CDR1 is MNHNS and CDR2 is SASEGT. CDR3 in amino acids: CASSEGLVAVNTEAFF. In nucleotides, the CDR3 is TGTGCCAGCAGTGAGGGACTAGTTGCGGTGAACACTGAAGCTTTCTTT.